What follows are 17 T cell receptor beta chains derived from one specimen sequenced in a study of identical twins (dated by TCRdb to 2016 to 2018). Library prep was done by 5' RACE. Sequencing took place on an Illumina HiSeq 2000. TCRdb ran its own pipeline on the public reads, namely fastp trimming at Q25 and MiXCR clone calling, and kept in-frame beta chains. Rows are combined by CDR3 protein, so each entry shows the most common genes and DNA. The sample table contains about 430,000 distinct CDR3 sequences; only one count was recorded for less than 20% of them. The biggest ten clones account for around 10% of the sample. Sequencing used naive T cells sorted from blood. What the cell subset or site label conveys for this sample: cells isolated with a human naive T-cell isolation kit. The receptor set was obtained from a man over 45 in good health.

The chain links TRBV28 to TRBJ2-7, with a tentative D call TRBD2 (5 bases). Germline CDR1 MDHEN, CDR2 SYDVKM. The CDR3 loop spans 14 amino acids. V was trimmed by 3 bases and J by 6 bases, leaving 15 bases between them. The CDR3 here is CASSFPLLGGEQYF. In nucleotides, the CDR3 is TGTGCCAGCAGTTTCCCATTACTAGGCGGCGAGCAGTACTTC.

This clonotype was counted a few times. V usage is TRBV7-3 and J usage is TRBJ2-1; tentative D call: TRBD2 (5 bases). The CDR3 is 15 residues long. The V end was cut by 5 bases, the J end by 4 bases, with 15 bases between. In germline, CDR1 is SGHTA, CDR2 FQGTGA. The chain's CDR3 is CASSRGSGWYNEQFF. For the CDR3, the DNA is TGTGCCAGCAGCCGTGGGAGCGGATGGTACAATGAGCAGTTCTTC.

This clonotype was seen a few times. The CDR3 nucleotides are TGCGCCAGCAGCCGGACGACTAGCGGGACCTACAATGAGCAGTTCTTC. Translation gives CASSRTTSGTYNEQFF. The V call is TRBV4-3, the J call TRBJ2-1; 11 bases match TRBD2. J gave up 2 bases and V 4 bases, and 4 bases lay outside the gene matches. Looked up from germline, CDR1 is LGHNA and CDR2 is YSLEER. The CDR3 spans 16 residues.

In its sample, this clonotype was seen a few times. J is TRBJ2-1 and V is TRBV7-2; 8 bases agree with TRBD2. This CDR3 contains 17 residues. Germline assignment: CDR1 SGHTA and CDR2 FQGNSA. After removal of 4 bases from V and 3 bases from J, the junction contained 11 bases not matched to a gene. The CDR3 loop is CASSSQGSGGGYNEQFF. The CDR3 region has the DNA TGTGCCAGCAGCTCCCAGGGCTCGGGGGGGGGCTACAATGAGCAGTTCTTC.

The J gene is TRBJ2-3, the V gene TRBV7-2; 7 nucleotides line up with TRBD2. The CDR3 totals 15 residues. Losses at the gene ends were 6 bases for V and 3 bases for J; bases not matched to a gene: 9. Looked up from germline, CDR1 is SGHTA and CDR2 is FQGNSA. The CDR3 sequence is CASRPTSVSTDTQYF. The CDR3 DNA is TGTGCCAGCAGACCTACTAGCGTTTCTACAGATACGCAGTATTTT.

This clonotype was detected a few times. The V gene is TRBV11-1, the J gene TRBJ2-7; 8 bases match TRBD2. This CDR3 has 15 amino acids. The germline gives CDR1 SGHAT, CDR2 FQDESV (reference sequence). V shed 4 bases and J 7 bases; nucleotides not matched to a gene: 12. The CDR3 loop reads CASSSELAAVGEQYF. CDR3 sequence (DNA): TGTGCCAGCAGCTCCGAACTAGCGGCGGTCGGGGAGCAGTACTTC.

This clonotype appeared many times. CDR3 DNA sequence: TGTGCCAGCAGCCCCCATTTCACCGGGGAGCTGTTTTTT. This gives the protein CASSPHFTGELFF. The V gene is TRBV9, the J gene TRBJ2-2; D is uncertain. This CDR3 spans 13 amino acids. Germline lookup yields CDR1 SGDLS and CDR2 YYNGEE. Trimming pared 4 bases from V and 4 bases from J, leaving 8 bases between.

This CDR3 reads CSAPQGINTEAFF. The CDR3 nucleotides read TGCAGTGCTCCCCAGGGGATTAACACTGAAGCTTTCTTT. The chain uses TRBV20-1 and TRBJ1-1, with D perhaps matching TRBD1 (6 bases). The germline V gene encodes CDR1 DFQATT and CDR2 SNEGSKA (reference sequence). The CDR3 has 13 residues. V was clipped by 5 bases and J by 2 bases, with 12 bases between them.

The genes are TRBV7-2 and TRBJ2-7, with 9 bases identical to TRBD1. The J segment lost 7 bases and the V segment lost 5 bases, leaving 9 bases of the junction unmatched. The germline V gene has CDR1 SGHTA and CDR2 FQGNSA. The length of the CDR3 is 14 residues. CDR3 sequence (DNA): TGTGCCAGCAGCCCGGACAGGGGCTATAGGGAGCAGTACTTC. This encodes CASSPDRGYREQYF.

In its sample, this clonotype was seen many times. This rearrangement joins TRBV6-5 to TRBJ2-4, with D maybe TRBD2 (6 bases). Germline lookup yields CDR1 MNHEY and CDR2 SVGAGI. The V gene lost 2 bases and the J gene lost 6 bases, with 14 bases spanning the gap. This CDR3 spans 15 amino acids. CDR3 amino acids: CASSYVEGSRNIQYF. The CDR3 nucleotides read TGTGCCAGCAGTTACGTGGAGGGTTCGAGAAACATTCAGTACTTC.

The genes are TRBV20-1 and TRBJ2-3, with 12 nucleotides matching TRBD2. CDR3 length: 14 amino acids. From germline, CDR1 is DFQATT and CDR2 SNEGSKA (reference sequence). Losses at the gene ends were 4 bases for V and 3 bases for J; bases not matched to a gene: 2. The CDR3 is CSAITSGRTDTQYF. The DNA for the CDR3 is TGCAGTGCTATTACTAGCGGGAGGACAGATACGCAGTATTTT.

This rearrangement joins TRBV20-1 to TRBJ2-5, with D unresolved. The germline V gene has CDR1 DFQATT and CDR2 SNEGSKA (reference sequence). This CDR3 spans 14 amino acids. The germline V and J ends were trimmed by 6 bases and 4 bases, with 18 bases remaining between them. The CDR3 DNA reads TGCAGTGCGAACCGAGGTGGGCACCGAGAGACCCAGTACTTC. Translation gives CSANRGGHRETQYF.

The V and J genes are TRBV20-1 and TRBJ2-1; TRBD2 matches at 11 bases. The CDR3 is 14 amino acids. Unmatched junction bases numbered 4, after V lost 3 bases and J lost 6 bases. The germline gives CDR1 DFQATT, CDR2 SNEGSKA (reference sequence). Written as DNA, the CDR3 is TGCAGTGCTAGTGTAGCGGGAGGGAGCAATGAGCAGTTCTTC. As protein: CSASVAGGSNEQFF.

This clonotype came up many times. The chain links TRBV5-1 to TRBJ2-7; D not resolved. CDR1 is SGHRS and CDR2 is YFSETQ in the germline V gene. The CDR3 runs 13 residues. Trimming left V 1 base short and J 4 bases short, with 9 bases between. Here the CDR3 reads CASSLLTEYEQYF. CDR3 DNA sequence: TGCGCCAGCAGCTTGTTGACGGAATACGAGCAGTACTTC.

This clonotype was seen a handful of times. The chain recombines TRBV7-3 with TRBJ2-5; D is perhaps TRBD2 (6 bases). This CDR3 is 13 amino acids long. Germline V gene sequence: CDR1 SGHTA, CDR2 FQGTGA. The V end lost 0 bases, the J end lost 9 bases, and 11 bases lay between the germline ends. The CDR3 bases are TGTGCCAGCAGCTTAACCCAAGGGGAGGCCCAGTACTTC. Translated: CASSLTQGEAQYF.

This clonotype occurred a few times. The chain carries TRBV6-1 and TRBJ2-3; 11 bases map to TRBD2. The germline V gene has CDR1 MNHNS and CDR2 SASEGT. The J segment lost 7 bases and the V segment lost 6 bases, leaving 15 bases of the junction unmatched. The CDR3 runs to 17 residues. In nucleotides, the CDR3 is TGTGCCAGCAGCATTAGACCCGGGCTAGCGGGAGGTAATACGCAGTATTTT. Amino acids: CASSIRPGLAGGNTQYF.

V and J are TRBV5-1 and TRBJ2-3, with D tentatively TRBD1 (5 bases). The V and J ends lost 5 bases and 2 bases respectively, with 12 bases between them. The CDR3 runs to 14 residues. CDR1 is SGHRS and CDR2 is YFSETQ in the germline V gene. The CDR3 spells CASRSRDPTDTQYF. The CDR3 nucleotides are TGCGCCAGCAGGTCCAGGGATCCCACAGATACGCAGTATTTT.